This is a list of T cell receptor beta chains from one sample in a study of CD8 T cells in ankylosing spondylitis. TCRdb reprocessed the 5' RACE reads via MiXCR and lists one record per CDR3 protein. The repertoire holds 200,000 to 250,000 distinct CDR3 sequences, roughly 18% seen once, with about 44% in the top ten. Sequenced sample: blood, either unsorted or a sorted T cell fraction (not recorded which). These receptors were obtained from a male donor with ankylosing spondylitis. Each CDR3 is given with its conserved first and last residue. A D gene is named only where the DNA matches it firmly. Not all rows give a size; the values are once, few, many and, for expanded clones, a class.

J gene | D gene | clone size | V gene | CDR3 length | CDR3 DNA | CDR3 protein
TRBJ2-3 | NA | NA | TRBV11-2 | 13 | TGTGCCAGCAACCCTACTTCCGCAGATACGCAGTATTTT | CASNPTSADTQYF
TRBJ1-6 | NA | few | TRBV12-3/TRBV12-4 | 14 | TGTGCCAGCAGTCCGGGACTGGCTAATTCACCCCTCCACTTT | CASSPGLANSPLHF
TRBJ2-4 | NA | NA | TRBV20-1 | 12 | TGCAGGGTGCTGTTAGCCAAAAACATTCAGTACTTC | CRVLLAKNIQYF
TRBJ2-3 | NA | few | TRBV12-3/TRBV12-4 | 15 | TGTGCCAGCAGTGCGGCAGCCTGGGCCACAGATACGCAGTATTTT | CASSAAAWATDTQYF
TRBJ1-2 | NA | NA | TRBV4-3 | 15 | TGCGCCAGCAGCCAAGTTGGGGGGGGTCTATATGGCTACACCTTC | CASSQVGGGLYGYTF
TRBJ2-1 | TRBD2 | NA | TRBV12-3/TRBV12-4 | 14 | TGTGCCAGCAGAGGACTAGCGGGAGTGGATGAGCAGTTCTTC | CASRGLAGVDEQFF
TRBJ2-1 | NA | NA | TRBV20-1 | 14 | TGCAGTGCTAGAGACGTTGAGGGGTACAATGAGCAGTTCTTC | CSARDVEGYNEQFF
TRBJ1-6 | NA | few | TRBV20-1 | 17 | TGCAGTGCTAGAGAGCCCAGGGGAAGCTCCTATAATTCACCCCTCCACTTT | CSAREPRGSSYNSPLHF
TRBJ1-1 | NA | few | TRBV12-3/TRBV12-4 | 13 | TGTGCCAGCAGTTTCGGGGCCTACACTGAAGCTTTCTTT | CASSFGAYTEAFF
TRBJ2-7 | TRBD2 | few | TRBV9 | 13 | TGTGCCAGCAGCATTACTAGCGGCTACGAGCAGTACTTC | CASSITSGYEQYF
TRBJ1-6 | NA | NA | TRBV20-1 | 13 | TGCAGTGCTAGAGATGAAGGGAGTTCACCCCTCCACTTT | CSARDEGSSPLHF
TRBJ1-6 | NA | NA | TRBV20-1 | 19 | TGCAGTGCTCTTCAAGCAAATTTAAGCCCCGCGTGGGGTAATTCACCCCTCCACTTT | CSALQANLSPAWGNSPLHF
TRBJ2-1 | NA | few | TRBV9 | 16 | TGTGCCAGCAGCGTAGAAACAGGGAGCTCCTACAATGAGCAGTTCTTC | CASSVETGSSYNEQFF
TRBJ2-7 | TRBD2 | NA | TRBV7-9 | 15 | TGTGCCAGCAGCCTAAGCGGGGGACACTCCTACGAGCAGTACTTC | CASSLSGGHSYEQYF
TRBJ2-7 | NA | NA | TRBV29-1 | 13 | TGCAGCGTTGAACAGGGAAAGGACTACGAGCAGTACTTC | CSVEQGKDYEQYF
TRBJ1-5 | NA | few | TRBV12-3/TRBV12-4 | 13 | TGTGCCAGCAGTGAGGGGCCGAATCAGCCCCAGCATTTT | CASSEGPNQPQHF
TRBJ2-7 | NA | NA | TRBV19 | 16 | TGTGCCAGTAGTATAGTTCCGGGGGCGTACTCCTACGAGCAGTACTTC | CASSIVPGAYSYEQYF
TRBJ2-5 | TRBD1 | NA | TRBV12-3/TRBV12-4 | 13 | TGTGCCAGCAGCCAGGGACAGCAAGAGACCCAGTACTTC | CASSQGQQETQYF
TRBJ1-2 | NA | few | TRBV28 | 13 | TGTGCCAGCTCCTTGGTGGACAGTTATGGCTACACCTTC | CASSLVDSYGYTF
TRBJ2-7 | TRBD1 | NA | TRBV7-6 | 15 | TGTGCCAGCAGCTTAAGGCAGGGGACAGTCTACGAGCAGTACTTC | CASSLRQGTVYEQYF
TRBJ1-6 | NA | few | TRBV7-9 | 16 | TGTGCCAGCAGTCCATCAGGACAGTCCCAATATTCACCCCTCCACTTT | CASSPSGQSQYSPLHF
TRBJ2-7 | NA | NA | TRBV4-3 | 15 | TGCGCCAGCAGCCAAGATCGGGCGGAGTCCTACGAGCAGTACTTC | CASSQDRAESYEQYF
TRBJ2-5 | NA | NA | TRBV12-3/TRBV12-4 | 13 | TGTGCCAGCAGTTTCCAATCCAAAGAGACCCAGTACTTC | CASSFQSKETQYF
TRBJ2-7 | TRBD1 | NA | TRBV20-1 | 14 | TGCAGTGCTAGGGGGGACAGGGGTATCTACGAGCAGTACTTC | CSARGDRGIYEQYF
TRBJ2-2 | TRBD1 | many | TRBV10-3 | 17 | TGTGCCATCAGTGACCTCCGGGACAGGTGGAACACCGGGGAGCTGTTTTTT | CAISDLRDRWNTGELFF
TRBJ2-1 | TRBD1 | NA | TRBV7-9 | 15 | TGTGCCAGCAGCCCCCACGGACAGGGAATCTATGAGCAGTTCTTC | CASSPHGQGIYEQFF
TRBJ2-7 | NA | NA | TRBV30 | 14 | TGTGCCTGGAGTGATTCCGCAGGGACCTACGAGCAGTACTTC | CAWSDSAGTYEQYF
TRBJ2-7 | TRBD1 | few | TRBV5-1 | 15 | TGCGCCAGCAGCCCGACGCCGGGACAGTCCTACGAGCAGTACTTC | CASSPTPGQSYEQYF
TRBJ2-7 | NA | NA | TRBV27 | 16 | TGTGCCAGCAGTTTTAGTGGGTTGGCGGGTTTCTACGAGCAGTACTTC | CASSFSGLAGFYEQYF
TRBJ2-1 | NA | many | TRBV12-3/TRBV12-4 | 12 | TGTGCCAGCAGTCGGGGGTTTGGTGAGCAGTTCTTC | CASSRGFGEQFF
TRBJ2-1 | TRBD2 | NA | TRBV13 | 15 | TGTGCCAGCAGCTTGGGACTAGCGGGGGGGACTGAGCAGTTCTTC | CASSLGLAGGTEQFF
TRBJ2-7 | TRBD1 | few | TRBV7-9 | 12 | TGTGCCAGCAGCGCGACAGGGTACGAGCAGTACTTC | CASSATGYEQYF
TRBJ2-5 | NA | NA | TRBV18 | 15 | TGTGCCAGCTCACCACGGGACACGGAGGGGGAGACCCAGTACTTC | CASSPRDTEGETQYF
TRBJ2-1 | NA | NA | TRBV5-1 | 14 | TGCGCCAGCAGCTTGCTAGGATCACGGGATGAGCAGTTCTTC | CASSLLGSRDEQFF
TRBJ2-7 | NA | many | TRBV4-2 | 13 | TGTGCCAGCAGCCAAGTACAGGGCTACGAGCAGTACTTC | CASSQVQGYEQYF
TRBJ2-3 | NA | once | TRBV18 | 14 | TGTGCCAGCTCACAAGGGAGCGACACAGATACGCAGTATTTT | CASSQGSDTDTQYF
TRBJ1-1 | NA | NA | TRBV6-1 | 13 | TGTGCCAGCAGGGAAAGGGAGAACACTGAAGCTTTCTTT | CASRERENTEAFF
TRBJ2-7 | TRBD1 | few | TRBV29-1 | 12 | TGCAGCGTCTCAGGGGGCTCCTACGAGCAGTACTTC | CSVSGGSYEQYF
TRBJ2-7 | TRBD2 | few | TRBV27 | 18 | TGTGCCAGCAGTTCCAGGGATGGGGGACTAAATCCCTCCTACGAGCAGTACTTC | CASSSRDGGLNPSYEQYF
TRBJ1-1 | TRBD1 | NA | TRBV11-2 | 15 | TGTGCCAGCAGCCATGGACAGGGGGTGAACACTGAAGCTTTCTTT | CASSHGQGVNTEAFF
TRBJ2-7 | NA | few | TRBV9 | 15 | TGTGCCAGCAGCGTAGCTTCCACGAGCTCCTACGAGCAGTACTTC | CASSVASTSSYEQYF
TRBJ1-5 | NA | NA | TRBV6-1 | 13 | TGTGCCAGCAGTCCCAGGGGTAATCAGCCCCAGCATTTT | CASSPRGNQPQHF
TRBJ2-1 | NA | few | TRBV27 | 14 | TGTGCCAGCAGTTTTTCCCGCTCCTACAATGAGCAGTTCTTC | CASSFSRSYNEQFF
TRBJ2-2 | NA | NA | TRBV29-1 | 14 | TGCAGCGTTGAAGACCCCCTGGGAACCGGGGAGCTGTTTTTT | CSVEDPLGTGELFF
TRBJ2-5 | NA | NA | TRBV5-1 | 14 | TGCGCCAGCAGCCCAGAGATGGACCAAGAGACCCAGTACTTC | CASSPEMDQETQYF
TRBJ1-4 | TRBD1 | NA | TRBV12-3/TRBV12-4 | 17 | TGTGCCAGCAGTTTAGCACACGGCCGGGACAGGGATGAAAAACTGTTTTTT | CASSLAHGRDRDEKLFF
TRBJ1-5 | TRBD1 | NA | TRBV6-1 | 14 | TGTGCCAGCAGTGACACAGGGGGGAGTCAGCCCCAGCATTTT | CASSDTGGSQPQHF
TRBJ2-5 | NA | NA | TRBV12-3/TRBV12-4 | 15 | TGTGCCAGCAGTTTAGATGGTCTCTCTGTCGAGACCCAGTACTTC | CASSLDGLSVETQYF
TRBJ2-5 | NA | many | TRBV12-3/TRBV12-4 | 12 | TGTGCCAGCAGTTTGTCCCAAGAGACCCAGTACTTC | CASSLSQETQYF
TRBJ2-1 | TRBD2 | NA | TRBV7-2 | 15 | TGTGCCAGCAGCTTAGATCGGCTAGCGGGAGATGAGCAGTTCTTC | CASSLDRLAGDEQFF
TRBJ2-7 | NA | few | TRBV5-1 | 19 | TGCGCCAGCAGCTCCACCCAAACGGCTCTTGAAAGGACCAGCTACGAGCAGTACTTC | CASSSTQTALERTSYEQYF
TRBJ2-7 | NA | many | TRBV27 | 12 | TGTGCCAGCAGTTTAATCGGAGACGAGCAGTACTTC | CASSLIGDEQYF